The clone carrying this TCR beta chain was seen once. What it binds is not known. The sample belongs to a study of lymphopenia after photon versus proton radiotherapy. General observations from the study: Proton therapy kept repertoires fairly stable, unlike photons, which gained effector/memory cells.

Profiling relied on immunoSEQ multiplex PCR, and the TCRdb table lists in-frame clones only, not all of them. The sample includes thousands of clones, around 85% of them seen just once. The sequence derives from a woman in her 70s with pancreatic cancer. The starting material was peripheral blood, obtained from a patient treated with photon-based radiotherapy.

The CDR3 protein is CSVGVLSTGPNIQYF. The CDR3 coding sequence is TGCAGCGTTGGGGTCTTGAGTACAGGTCCAAACATTCAGTACTTC. This rearrangement joins TRBV29-1 to TRBJ2-4, with a weak D call TRBD1 (5 bases). The V end lost 4 bases, the J end lost 6 bases, and 19 bases lay between the germline ends. Germline CDR1 is SQVTM and CDR2 is ANQGSEA. CDR3 length: 15 amino acids.